This T cell receptor (beta chain) is drawn from a study of blood T cell repertoires in COVID-19. Study summary: Sample material is recorded as cDNA or gDNA derived from T cells, B-cell-depleted T cells, or PBMCs.

In the authors' workflow: Scientists estimated how many nucleated cells there were by amplifying reference gene primers. Sequenced by immunoSEQ multiplex PCR; TCRdb stores in-frame clones only, minus some. The V and J calls and clone size are taken from that table; D and trimming were inferred from the DNA. Here the sample spans about 130,000 clones, around nine tenths being singletons. The CDR3 length is 15 residues. Germline values: CDR1 DFQATT, CDR2 SNEGSKA (reference sequence). V shed 3 bases and J shed 0 bases, with 12 bases lying between them. This receptor was taken from a man between 60 and 70 years old with COVID-19, enrolled during active disease. Sequenced sample: peripheral blood. The chain links TRBV20-1 to TRBJ1-5; D remains unclear. CDR3 in amino acids: CSASGGTGSNQPQHF. CDR3 coding DNA: TGCAGTGCTAGTGGCGGAACGGGTAGCAATCAGCCCCAGCATTTT.